This T cell receptor (beta chain) was captured by sequencing in a study of regulatory T cells in long-lasting Graves disease. Overall study findings and caveats: Persistent disease was associated with favored TRBV28 usage and with favored use of TRBJ1-2 and TRBJ2-5.

This clonotype was observed many times. Antigen specificity is unknown. With iRepertoire HTBI primers and Arm-PCR of CDR3 regions, TCR beta libraries were built. TCRdb re-called the multiplex PCR reads with MiXCR, one entry per CDR3 protein. The table has about 470,000 distinct CDR3 sequences, 15% to 20% seen once. V was trimmed by 7 bases and J by 8 bases, leaving 12 bases between them. The CDR3 has 11 residues. Germline CDR1 MDHEN, CDR2 SYDVKM. Time point reported: newly diagnosed GD, antithyroid drugs for less than 3 months. PBMC RNA served as the TCR library source. Separately, the same data were catalogued under a study of T cells in Graves' hyperthyroidism and ophthalmopathy. That study reports: Patients were aged 18 to 65, had disease duration under 2 months, and had newly diagnosed hyperthyroidism.

Here the sequenced sample was peripheral blood mononuclear cells (PBMCs), taken at new diagnosis, from a patient treated with antithyroid drugs. The receptor's source is a man aged 35 to 55 with Graves disease. The rearrangement links TRBV28 to TRBJ2-7; D call uncertain. The CDR3, as DNA: TGTGCCAGCAACGGGCGCGCGCAGCAGTACTTC. Protein product: CASNGRAQQYF.